What follows describes a single TCR beta chain. Its antigen is not identified. This sample is part of a study of circulating and synovial CD4+ cells in juvenile arthritis. General study points: Compared with bulk blood, circulating pathogenic-like lymphocytes shared substantially more CDR3 sequences with synovial T cells. CPL versus bulk CD4 samples: T cell genome counts differed by at least an order of magnitude.

Patients with active juvenile idiopathic arthritis donated these samples. Produced via immunoSEQ multiplex PCR; TCRdb's table is partial and in-frame only. The sample records tens of thousands of clones, around 93% being singletons. Trimming removed 4 bases from V and 4 bases from J, with 13 bases in between. Germline V gene lookup returns CDR1 SGHRS and CDR2 YFSETQ. The CDR3 loop spans 14 amino acids. V gene TRBV5-1 combines with J gene TRBJ2-3; D is unresolved. The source material was CD4+ T cells from blood. This sequence originates from a human donor with juvenile idiopathic arthritis. CDR3: CASSVYPAADTQYF. The CDR3, as DNA: TGCGCCAGCAGCGTATACCCCGCGGCAGATACGCAGTATTTT.